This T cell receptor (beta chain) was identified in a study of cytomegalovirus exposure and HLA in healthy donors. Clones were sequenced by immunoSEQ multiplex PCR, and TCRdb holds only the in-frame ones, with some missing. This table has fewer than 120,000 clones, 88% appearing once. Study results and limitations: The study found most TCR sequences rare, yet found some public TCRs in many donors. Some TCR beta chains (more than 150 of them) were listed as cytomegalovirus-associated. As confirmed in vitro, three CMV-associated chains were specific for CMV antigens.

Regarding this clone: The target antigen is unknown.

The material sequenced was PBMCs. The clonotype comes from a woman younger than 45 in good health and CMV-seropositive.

The CDR3 spells CASSLGVGESEQYF. The CDR3 DNA reads TGCGCCAGCAGCTTGGGTGTGGGCGAAAGCGAGCAGTACTTC. The genes are TRBV5-1 and TRBJ2-7; D is undetermined. This CDR3 has 14 amino acids. The ends were cut back, 0 bases at V and 6 bases at J, with 13 bases in the middle. In germline, CDR1 is SGHRS, CDR2 YFSETQ.